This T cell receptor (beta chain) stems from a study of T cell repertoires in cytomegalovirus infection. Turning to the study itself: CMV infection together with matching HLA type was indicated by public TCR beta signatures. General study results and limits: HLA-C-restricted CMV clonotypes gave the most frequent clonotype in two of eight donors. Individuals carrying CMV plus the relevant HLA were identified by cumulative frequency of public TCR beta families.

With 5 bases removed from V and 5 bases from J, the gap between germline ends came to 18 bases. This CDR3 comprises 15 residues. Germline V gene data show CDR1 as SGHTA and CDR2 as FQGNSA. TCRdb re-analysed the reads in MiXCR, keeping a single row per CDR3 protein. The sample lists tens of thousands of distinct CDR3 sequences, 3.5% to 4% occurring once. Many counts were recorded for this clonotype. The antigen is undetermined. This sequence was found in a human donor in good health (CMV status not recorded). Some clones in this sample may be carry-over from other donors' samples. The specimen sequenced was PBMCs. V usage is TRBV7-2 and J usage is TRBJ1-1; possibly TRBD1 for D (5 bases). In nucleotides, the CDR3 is TGTGCCAGCAGCCGAACTGTAGACTGGGGGACTGAAGCTTTCTTT. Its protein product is CASSRTVDWGTEAFF.